The sequence of this T cell receptor beta chain was determined in a study of monozygotic twins with inflammatory bowel disease. Starting material for each TCR library was 3,000 to 3,500 ng of total RNA. TCRdb reworked the 5' RACE reads into one entry per CDR3 protein, no DNA. The table lists more than 350,000 distinct CDR3 sequences. The CDR3 length is 14 residues. Germline V gene sequence: CDR1 SGHNT, CDR2 YYREEE (reference sequence). The genes are TRBV5-4 and TRBJ2-1; TCRdb's D call of TRBD2 is untestable without DNA. This sequence originates from a human donor with ulcerative colitis or Crohn's disease, or a healthy co-twin of an affected twin (not recorded which). Sequenced sample: blood. CDR3 amino acids: CASNQRETYNEQFF.